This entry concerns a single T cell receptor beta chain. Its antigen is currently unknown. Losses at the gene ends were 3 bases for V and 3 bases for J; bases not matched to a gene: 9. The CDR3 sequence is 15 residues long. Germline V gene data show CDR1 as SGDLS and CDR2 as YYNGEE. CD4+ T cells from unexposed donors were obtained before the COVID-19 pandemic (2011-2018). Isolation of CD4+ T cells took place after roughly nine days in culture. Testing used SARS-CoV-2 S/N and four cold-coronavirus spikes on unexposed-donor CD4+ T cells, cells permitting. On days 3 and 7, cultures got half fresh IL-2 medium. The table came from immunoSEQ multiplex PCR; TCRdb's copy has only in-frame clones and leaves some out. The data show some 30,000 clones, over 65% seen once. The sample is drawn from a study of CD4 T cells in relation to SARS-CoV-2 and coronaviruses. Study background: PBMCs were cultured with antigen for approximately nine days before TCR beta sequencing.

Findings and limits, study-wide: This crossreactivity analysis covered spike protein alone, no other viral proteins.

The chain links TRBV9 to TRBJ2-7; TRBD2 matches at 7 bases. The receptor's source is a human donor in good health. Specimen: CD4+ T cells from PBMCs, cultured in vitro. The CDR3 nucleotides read TGTGCCAGCAGCGCCGAAGTGGGGGGGGGCTACGAGCAGTACTTC. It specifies CASSAEVGGGYEQYF.